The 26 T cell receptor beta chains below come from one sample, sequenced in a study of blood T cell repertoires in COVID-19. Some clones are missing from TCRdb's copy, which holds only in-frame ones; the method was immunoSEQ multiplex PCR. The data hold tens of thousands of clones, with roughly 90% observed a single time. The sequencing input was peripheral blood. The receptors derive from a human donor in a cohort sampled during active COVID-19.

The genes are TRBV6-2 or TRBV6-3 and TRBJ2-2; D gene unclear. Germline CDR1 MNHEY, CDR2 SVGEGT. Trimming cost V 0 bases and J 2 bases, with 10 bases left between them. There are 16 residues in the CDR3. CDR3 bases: TGTGCCAGCAGTTACTCGATGGCCGCAAACACCGGGGAGCTGTTTTTT. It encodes CASSYSMAANTGELFF.

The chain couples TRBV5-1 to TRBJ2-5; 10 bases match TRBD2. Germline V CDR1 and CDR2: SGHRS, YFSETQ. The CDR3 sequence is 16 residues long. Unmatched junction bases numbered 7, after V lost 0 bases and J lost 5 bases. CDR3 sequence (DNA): TGCGCCAGCAGCTTGGCGGGTAGCGGGGGGACGGAGACCCAGTACTTC. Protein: CASSLAGSGGTETQYF.

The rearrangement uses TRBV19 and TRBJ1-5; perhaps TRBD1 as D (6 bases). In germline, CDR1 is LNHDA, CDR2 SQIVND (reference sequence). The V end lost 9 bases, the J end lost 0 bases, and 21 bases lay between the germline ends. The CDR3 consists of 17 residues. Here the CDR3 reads CASGRDTGTYSNQPQHF. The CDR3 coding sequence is TGTGCCAGCGGCCGGGACACCGGTACCTATAGCAATCAGCCCCAGCATTTT.

The CDR3 is CASSPQTANTEAFF. The CDR3 DNA follows: TGTGCCAGCAGCCCGCAAACAGCAAACACTGAAGCTTTCTTT. The chain has TRBV13 and TRBJ1-1; D is undetermined. The CDR3 contains 14 residues. V lost 5 bases and J 2 bases, leaving 12 bases between the germline ends. Germline V gene sequence: CDR1 PRHDT, CDR2 FYEKMQ (reference sequence).

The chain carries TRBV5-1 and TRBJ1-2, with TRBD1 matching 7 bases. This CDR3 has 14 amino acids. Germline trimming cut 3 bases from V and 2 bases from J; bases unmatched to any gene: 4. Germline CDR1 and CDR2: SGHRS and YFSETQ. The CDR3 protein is CASSSIQGNYGYTF. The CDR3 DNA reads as TGCGCCAGCAGCTCGATACAGGGGAACTATGGCTACACCTTC.

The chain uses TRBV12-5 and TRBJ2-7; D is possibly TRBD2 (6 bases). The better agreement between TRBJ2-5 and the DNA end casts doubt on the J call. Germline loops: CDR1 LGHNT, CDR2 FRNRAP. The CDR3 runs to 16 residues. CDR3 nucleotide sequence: TGTGCTAGTGGCCCAGGGCGGGGCGACCGGGCGGAGACCCAGTACTTC. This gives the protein CASGPGRGDRAETQYF.

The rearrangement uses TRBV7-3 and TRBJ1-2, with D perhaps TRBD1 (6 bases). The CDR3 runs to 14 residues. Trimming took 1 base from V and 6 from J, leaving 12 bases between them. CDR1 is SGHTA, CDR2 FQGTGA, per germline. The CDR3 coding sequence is TGTGCCAGCAGCTTAATTGCAGGGGTGGATGGCTACACCTTC. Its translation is CASSLIAGVDGYTF.

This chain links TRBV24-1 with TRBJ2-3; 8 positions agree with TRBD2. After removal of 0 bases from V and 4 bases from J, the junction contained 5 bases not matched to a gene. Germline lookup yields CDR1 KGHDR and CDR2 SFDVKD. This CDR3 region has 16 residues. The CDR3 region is CATSDLSGGRADTQYF. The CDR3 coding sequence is TGTGCCACCAGTGATTTGAGCGGGGGACGGGCAGATACGCAGTATTTT.

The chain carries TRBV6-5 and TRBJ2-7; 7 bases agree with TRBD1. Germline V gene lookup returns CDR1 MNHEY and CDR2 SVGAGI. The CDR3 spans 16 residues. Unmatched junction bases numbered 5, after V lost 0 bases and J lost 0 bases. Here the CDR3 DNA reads TGTGCCAGCAGTTACTCAATAGGGGACAGCTCCTACGAGCAGTACTTC. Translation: CASSYSIGDSSYEQYF.

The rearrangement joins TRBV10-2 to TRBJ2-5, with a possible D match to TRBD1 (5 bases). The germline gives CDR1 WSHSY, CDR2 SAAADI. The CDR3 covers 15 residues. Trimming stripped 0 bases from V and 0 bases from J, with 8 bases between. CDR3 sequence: CASSESPGHQETQYF. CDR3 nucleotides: TGCGCCAGCAGTGAGTCCCCAGGGCACCAAGAGACCCAGTACTTC.

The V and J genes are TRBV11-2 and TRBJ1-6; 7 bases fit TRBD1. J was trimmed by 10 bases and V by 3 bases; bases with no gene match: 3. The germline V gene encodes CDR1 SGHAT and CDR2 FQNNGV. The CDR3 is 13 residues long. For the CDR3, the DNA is TGTGCCAGCAGCTTTGCAGGGGGATCACCCCTCCACTTT. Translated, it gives CASSFAGGSPLHF. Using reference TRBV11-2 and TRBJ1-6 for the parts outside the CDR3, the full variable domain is EAGVAQSPRYKIIEKRQSVAFWCNPISGHATLYWYQQILGQGPKLLIQFQNNGVVDDSQLPKDRFSAERLKGVDSTLKIQPAKLEDSAVYLCASSFAGGSPLHFGNGTRLTVT.

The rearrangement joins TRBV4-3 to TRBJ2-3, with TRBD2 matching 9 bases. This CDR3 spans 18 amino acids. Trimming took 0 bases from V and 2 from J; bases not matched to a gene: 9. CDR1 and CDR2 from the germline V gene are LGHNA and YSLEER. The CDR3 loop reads CASSQEWGLAGNTDTQYF. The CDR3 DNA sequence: TGCGCCAGCAGCCAAGAGTGGGGCCTAGCGGGAAACACAGATACGCAGTATTTT.

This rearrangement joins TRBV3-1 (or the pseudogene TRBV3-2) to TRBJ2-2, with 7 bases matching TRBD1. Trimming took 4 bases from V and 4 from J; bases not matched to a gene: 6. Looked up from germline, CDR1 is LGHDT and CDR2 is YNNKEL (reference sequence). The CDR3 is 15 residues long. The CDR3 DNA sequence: TGTGCCAGCAGCCCCCGGGGACAGATCACCGGGGAGCTGTTTTTT. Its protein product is CASSPRGQITGELFF.

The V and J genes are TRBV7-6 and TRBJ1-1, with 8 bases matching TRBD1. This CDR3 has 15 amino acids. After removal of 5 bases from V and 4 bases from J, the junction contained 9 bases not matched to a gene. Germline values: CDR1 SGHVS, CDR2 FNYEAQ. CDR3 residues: CASSPTTGGITEAFF. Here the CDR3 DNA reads TGTGCCAGCAGCCCCACCACAGGGGGGATCACTGAAGCTTTCTTT.

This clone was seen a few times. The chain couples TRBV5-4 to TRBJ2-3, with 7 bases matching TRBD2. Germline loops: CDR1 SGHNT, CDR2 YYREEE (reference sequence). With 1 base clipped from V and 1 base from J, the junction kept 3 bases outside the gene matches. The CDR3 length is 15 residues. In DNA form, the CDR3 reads TGTGCCAGCAGCTTGAATGCGGGGGGCACAGATACGCAGTATTTT. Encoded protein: CASSLNAGGTDTQYF.

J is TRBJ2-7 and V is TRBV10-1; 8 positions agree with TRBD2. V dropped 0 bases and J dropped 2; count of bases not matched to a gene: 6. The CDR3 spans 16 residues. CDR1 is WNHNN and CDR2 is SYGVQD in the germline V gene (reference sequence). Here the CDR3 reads CASSESAGGLPYEQYF. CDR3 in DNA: TGCGCCAGCAGTGAGTCGGCGGGGGGCCTTCCCTACGAGCAGTACTTC.

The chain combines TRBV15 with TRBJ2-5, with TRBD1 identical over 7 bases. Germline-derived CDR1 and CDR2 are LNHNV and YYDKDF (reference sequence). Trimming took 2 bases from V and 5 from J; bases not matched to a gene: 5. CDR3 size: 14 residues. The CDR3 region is CATSRQTGLETQYF. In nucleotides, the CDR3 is TGTGCCACCAGCAGACAGACAGGGTTGGAGACCCAGTACTTC.

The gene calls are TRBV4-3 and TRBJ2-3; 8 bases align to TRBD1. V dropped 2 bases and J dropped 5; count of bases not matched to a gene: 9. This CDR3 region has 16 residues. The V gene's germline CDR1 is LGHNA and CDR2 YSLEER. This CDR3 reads CASSQYGTGEEDTQYF. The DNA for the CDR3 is TGCGCCAGCAGCCAATACGGGACAGGTGAGGAAGATACGCAGTATTTT.

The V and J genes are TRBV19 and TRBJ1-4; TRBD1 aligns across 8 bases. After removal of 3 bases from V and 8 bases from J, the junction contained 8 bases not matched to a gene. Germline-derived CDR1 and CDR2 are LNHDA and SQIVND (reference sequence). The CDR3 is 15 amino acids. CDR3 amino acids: CASSIAGQGEEKLFF. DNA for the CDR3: TGTGCCAGTAGTATCGCTGGACAGGGAGAGGAAAAACTGTTTTTT.

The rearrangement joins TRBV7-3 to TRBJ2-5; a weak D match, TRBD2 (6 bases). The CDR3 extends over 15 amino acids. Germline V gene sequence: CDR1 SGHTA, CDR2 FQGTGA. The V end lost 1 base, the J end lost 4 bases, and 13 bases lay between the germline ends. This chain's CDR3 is CASSLKGGDGETQYF. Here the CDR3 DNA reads TGTGCCAGCAGCTTAAAGGGCGGGGACGGAGAGACCCAGTACTTC.

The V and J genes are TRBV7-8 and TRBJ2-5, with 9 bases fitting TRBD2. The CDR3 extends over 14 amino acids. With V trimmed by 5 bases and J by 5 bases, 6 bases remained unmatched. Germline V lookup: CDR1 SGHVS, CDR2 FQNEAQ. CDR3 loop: CASSPRGGPETQYF. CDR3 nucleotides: TGTGCCAGCAGCCCGCGGGGGGGCCCGGAGACCCAGTACTTC.

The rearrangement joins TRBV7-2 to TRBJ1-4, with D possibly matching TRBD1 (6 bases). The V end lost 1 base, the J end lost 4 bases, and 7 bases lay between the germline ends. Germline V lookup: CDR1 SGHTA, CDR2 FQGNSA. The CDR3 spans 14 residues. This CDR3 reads CASSLGDINEKLFF. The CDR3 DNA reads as TGTGCCAGCAGCTTAGGGGACATTAATGAAAAACTGTTTTTT. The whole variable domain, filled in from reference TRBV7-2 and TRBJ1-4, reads GAGVSQSPSNKVTEKGKDVELRCDPISGHTALYWYRQSLGQGLEFLIYFQGNSAPDKSGLPSDRFSAERTGGSVSTLTIQRTQQEDSAVYLCASSLGDINEKLFFGSGTQLSVL.

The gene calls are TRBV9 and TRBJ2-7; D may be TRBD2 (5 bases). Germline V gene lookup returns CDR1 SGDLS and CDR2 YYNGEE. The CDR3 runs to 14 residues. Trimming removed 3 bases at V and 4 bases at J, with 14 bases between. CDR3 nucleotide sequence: TGTGCCAGCAGCGGCGGGCCAGATAATTACGAGCAGTACTTC. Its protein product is CASSGGPDNYEQYF.

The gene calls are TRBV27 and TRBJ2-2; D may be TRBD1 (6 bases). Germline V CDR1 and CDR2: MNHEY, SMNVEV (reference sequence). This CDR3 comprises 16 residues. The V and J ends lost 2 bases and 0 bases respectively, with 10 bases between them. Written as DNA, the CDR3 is TGTGCCAGCAGTTTAGTAGGGGACACGAACACCGGGGAGCTGTTTTTT. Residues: CASSLVGDTNTGELFF.

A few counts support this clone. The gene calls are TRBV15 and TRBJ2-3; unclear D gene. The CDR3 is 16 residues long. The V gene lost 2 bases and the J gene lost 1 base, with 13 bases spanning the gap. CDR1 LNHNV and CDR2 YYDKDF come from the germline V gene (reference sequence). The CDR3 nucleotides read TGTGCCACCAGCAGAACGGAGAGTCATCGCACAGATACGCAGTATTTT. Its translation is CATSRTESHRTDTQYF.

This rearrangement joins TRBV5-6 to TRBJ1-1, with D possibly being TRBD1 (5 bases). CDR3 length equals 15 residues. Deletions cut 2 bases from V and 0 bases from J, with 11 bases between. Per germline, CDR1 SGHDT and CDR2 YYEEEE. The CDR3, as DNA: TGTGCCAGCAGCTTTTACACGGACATGAACACTGAAGCTTTCTTT. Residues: CASSFYTDMNTEAFF.